The rows below give T cell receptor beta chains drawn from one sample of a study of cytomegalovirus exposure and HLA in healthy donors. Repertoires were generated with immunoSEQ multiplex PCR, while TCRdb's copy carries only in-frame clones and drops some. Among 110,000 to 150,000 clones listed, around 82% were seen once. The sample comprised PBMCs. The origin of the receptors is a woman under 30 in good health and CMV-seropositive. Both conserved end residues are part of each CDR3.

cdr3_aa v_call
CSVGAEQPQHF TRBV20-1
CAISERSSGNTIYF TRBV10-3
CASSPLPRGYEQYF TRBV18
CASAGREEAFF TRBV5-5
CASSPITGGTDTQYF TRBV6-1
CASSLQGSSNQPQHF TRBV5-6
CASSLQRISGRHTEAFF TRBV5-1
CASTLGRGGYGYTF TRBV13
CASSERGGGTGYTF TRBV10-2
CASRKSGTGVANQPQHF TRBV28
CASSQERSAYNEQFF TRBV11-2
CASSQSPDRVYYNEQFF TRBV23-1
CASSPTGYNEQFF TRBV5-1
CASNSDRSSNQPQHF TRBV6-1
CASSSGREGYTF TRBV7-9
CASRQTGGTEAFF TRBV11-2
CASSLGAGSYEQYF TRBV5-1
CASREGKVPGPTDTQYF TRBV27
CASTGAGGPSNEQFF TRBV6-1
CASSEGGGYVNTEAFF TRBV6-1
CASSMTGKEYGYTF TRBV7-9
CASSSNYRASGNTIYF TRBV5-6
CASRSGGAVDTQYF TRBV5-1
CASNSPSVDYTF TRBV6-1
CASSLSGTRGNEQFF TRBV5-6
CASSIGGATYEQYF TRBV19